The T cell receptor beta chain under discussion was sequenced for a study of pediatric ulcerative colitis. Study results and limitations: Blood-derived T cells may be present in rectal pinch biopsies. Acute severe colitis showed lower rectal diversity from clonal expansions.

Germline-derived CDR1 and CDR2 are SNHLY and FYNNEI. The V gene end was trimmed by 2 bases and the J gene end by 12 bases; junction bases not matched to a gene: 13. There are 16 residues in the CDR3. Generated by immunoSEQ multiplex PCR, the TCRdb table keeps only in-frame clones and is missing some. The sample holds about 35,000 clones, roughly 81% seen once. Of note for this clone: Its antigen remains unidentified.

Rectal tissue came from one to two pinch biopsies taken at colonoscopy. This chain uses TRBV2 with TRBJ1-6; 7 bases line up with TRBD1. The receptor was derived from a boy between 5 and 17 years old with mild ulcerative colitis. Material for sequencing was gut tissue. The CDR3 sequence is CASSESPGQVPGPLHF. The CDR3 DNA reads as TGTGCCAGCAGTGAAAGCCCTGGACAGGTGCCGGGACCCCTCCACTTT. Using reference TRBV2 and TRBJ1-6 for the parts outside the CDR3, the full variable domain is EPEVTQTPSHQVTQMGQEVILRCVPISNHLYFYWYRQILGQKVEFLVSFYNNEISEKSEIFDDQFSVERPDGSNFTLKIRSTKLEDSAMYFCASSESPGQVPGPLHFGNGTRLTVT.